The TCR beta chain under discussion was sequenced for a study of blood T cells in healthy people across ages. CDR3 size: 15 residues. Trimming pared 5 bases from V and 2 bases from J, leaving 14 bases between. In germline, CDR1 is SGDLS, CDR2 YYNGEE. Primed by a sample-barcoded 5' primer and a J-beta primer mix, a second PCR proceeded for 7 to 11 cycles. TCRdb reprocessed the 5' RACE reads via MiXCR and lists one record per CDR3 protein. The repertoire holds around 1.5 million distinct CDR3 sequences, with around 59% as singletons. The clonotype originates from a man aged 18 to 35 in good health. The V and J genes are TRBV9 and TRBJ2-1; D unresolved. Sequencing was done on a sample of blood. CDR3 protein: CASSSDGPTYNEQFF. For the CDR3, the DNA is TGTGCCAGCAGTTCAGACGGCCCTACCTACAATGAGCAGTTCTTC.